Below, one TCR beta chain is given with its context. The antigen is unknown. This specimen comes from a study of T-cell reconstitution after alpha-beta-depleted transplantation in children. Findings of the study overall: Reports say that about two months after transplant, the alpha-beta T cells came out of several hundred graft clones that had expanded. One year after transplant, T-cell counts and diversity came mostly from newly produced T cells. Elevated TCRbeta diversity at day 60 was traced, in some patients, to surviving recipient T cells and thymic progenitors.

The TCRbeta library incorporated unique molecular identifiers. TCRdb redid the calling of the PCR reads with MiXCR, one entry per CDR3 protein. The sample lists about 980,000 distinct CDR3 sequences, 25% to 35% occurring once. The sequence came from a boy under two years old who had a stem cell transplant for SCID, so the T cells may come from the graft donor. The specimen comprised PBMCs, mostly from graft donor cells, sampled 360 days after TCRalphabeta/CD19-depleted stem cell transplant.

In DNA, the CDR3 is TGTGCCAGCAGATCAGCAAAAACCTACGTGACGCAGTATTTT. Translating gives CASRSAKTYVTQYF. This sequence joins TRBV2 and TRBJ2-3, with D unresolved. In germline, CDR1 is SNHLY, CDR2 FYNNEI. The CDR3 is 14 residues long. V gave up 6 bases and J gave up 9 bases, with 19 bases separating them.